This record concerns one T cell receptor (beta chain) sequence. The repertoire was sequenced with immunoSEQ multiplex PCR; TCRdb's copy has only in-frame clones and lacks some. The sample carries about 380,000 clones, roughly 96% recorded once. The CDR3 is 13 amino acids. The ends lost 3 bases at V and 1 base at J; junction bases unmatched: 0. The germline V gene encodes CDR1 GTSNPN and CDR2 SVGIG (reference sequence). This entry belongs to a study of shared clonotypes between healthy human individuals. Study information: Per donor, three plates held CD4 naive cells, three held CD4 memory, two held CD8 naive and one held CD8 memory.

This TCR came from a man aged 25-40 years in good health. The chain carries TRBV30 and TRBJ2-3; 8 bases map to TRBD2. The sample comprised memory CD8+ T cells sorted from blood. Subset in this sample: CD45RO+ cells pooled with CCR7-negative TemRA cells. The CDR3 sequence is CAWRLAGTDTQYF. The DNA for the CDR3 is TGTGCCTGGAGACTAGCGGGCACAGATACGCAGTATTTT. Drawing the rest from reference TRBV30 and TRBJ2-3, the complete variable domain is SQTIHQWPATLVQPVGSPLSLECTVEGTSNPNLYWYRQAAGRGLQLLFYSVGIGQISSEVPQNLSASRPQDRQFILSSKKLLLSDSGFYLCAWRLAGTDTQYFGPGTRLTVL.